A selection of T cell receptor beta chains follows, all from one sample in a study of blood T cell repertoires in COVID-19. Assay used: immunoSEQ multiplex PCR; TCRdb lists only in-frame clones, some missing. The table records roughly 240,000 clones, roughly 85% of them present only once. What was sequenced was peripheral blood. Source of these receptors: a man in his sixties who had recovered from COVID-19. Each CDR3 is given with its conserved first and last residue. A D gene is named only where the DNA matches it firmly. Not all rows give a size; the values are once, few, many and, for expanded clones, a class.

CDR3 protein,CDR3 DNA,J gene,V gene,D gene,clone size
CASNRDSSYEQYF,TGTGCCAGCAATCGGGACAGCTCCTACGAGCAGTACTTC,TRBJ2-7,TRBV19,TRBD1,-
CASTTRAILAGELFF,TGTGCAAGTACCACCAGGGCTATTCTGGCCGGGGAGCTGTTTTTT,TRBJ2-2,TRBV19,-,-
CASSDGTGRISHSNQPQHF,TGTGCCAGCAGTGATGGGACAGGCCGCATCTCCCATAGCAATCAGCCCCAGCATTTT,TRBJ1-5,TRBV6-1,TRBD1,-
CASSGTGGSPLHF,TGTGCCAGCAGTGGGACAGGGGGTTCACCCCTCCACTTT,TRBJ1-6,TRBV12-3/TRBV12-4,TRBD1,-
CASRRGQASEQYF,TGTGCCAGCAGACGGGGACAGGCCTCCGAGCAGTACTTC,TRBJ2-7,TRBV12-3/TRBV12-4,TRBD1,once
CASSLSGDDGYTF,TGTGCCAGCAGCTTATCAGGGGATGATGGCTACACCTTC,TRBJ1-2,TRBV7-9,-,once
CSVVDFFYEQYF,TGCAGCGTTGTGGACTTTTTCTACGAGCAGTACTTC,TRBJ2-7,TRBV29-1,-,once
CASSLYSKLNSPLHF,TGTGCCAGCAGCTTATATAGCAAGCTTAATTCACCCCTCCACTTT,TRBJ1-6,TRBV5-4,-,-
CAWSVRGLPFEKLFF,TGTGCCTGGAGTGTTAGGGGACTCCCATTCGAAAAACTGTTTTTT,TRBJ1-4,TRBV30,-,-
CASSPTTVQPQHF,TGTGCCAGCAGCCCCACGACAGTGCAGCCCCAGCATTTT,TRBJ1-5,TRBV7-2,-,-
CASSLARGTQSEQYF,TGTGCCAGCAGCTTAGCGCGGGGGACACAGTCCGAGCAGTACTTC,TRBJ2-7,TRBV11-2,-,-
CASSLAAADEQFF,TGTGCCAGCAGCTTAGCGGCCGCGGATGAGCAGTTCTTC,TRBJ2-1,TRBV7-2,-,once
CASSYPSGRINEQFF,TGTGCCAGCAGCTACCCTAGCGGGAGGATCAATGAGCAGTTCTTC,TRBJ2-1,TRBV7-6,TRBD2,-
CASSGTVGTEAFF,TGTGCCAGCTCCGGGACAGTTGGAACTGAAGCTTTCTTT,TRBJ1-1,TRBV7-9,TRBD1,-
CASSLVSGARRGQFF,TGCGCCAGCAGCTTGGTGTCAGGGGCCCGTCGGGGGCAGTTCTTC,TRBJ2-1,TRBV5-1,-,many
CASSPRTAKSYEQYF,TGTGCCAGCAGCCCCCGGACAGCCAAGTCCTACGAGCAGTACTTC,TRBJ2-7,TRBV7-9,-,-
CASSEFAGGTSSYNEQFF,TGCGCCAGCAGTGAGTTTGCGGGGGGGACCAGCTCCTACAATGAGCAGTTCTTC,TRBJ2-1,TRBV10-2,TRBD2,-
CASSPGTGGYNEQFF,TGTGCCAGTAGTCCCGGGACAGGGGGCTACAATGAGCAGTTCTTC,TRBJ2-1,TRBV19,TRBD1,-
CASSQDLRGQDSPLHF,TGTGCCAGCAGCCAAGATCTTCGAGGACAGGATTCACCCCTCCACTTT,TRBJ1-6,TRBV4-2,TRBD1,few
CASRETGGAGETQYF,TGTGCCAGCCGAGAGACAGGGGGCGCAGGGGAGACCCAGTACTTC,TRBJ2-5,TRBV7-2,TRBD1,-
CAISDQVTEQYF,TGTGCCATCAGTGATCAGGTGACCGAGCAGTACTTC,TRBJ2-7,TRBV10-3,-,-
CAWSVAGGGSNQPQHF,TGTGCCTGGAGTGTAGCCGGAGGAGGTAGCAATCAGCCCCAGCATTTT,TRBJ1-5,TRBV30,-,-
CASSTPGLSYEQYF,TGTGCCAGCAGTACTCCGGGACTCTCCTACGAGCAGTACTTC,TRBJ2-7,TRBV28,-,few
CATAGGRLETQYF,TGTGCCACCGCAGGCGGGAGGCTAGAGACCCAGTACTTC,TRBJ2-5,TRBV15,TRBD2,-
CAISKRQGLNTEAFF,TGTGCCATCAGTAAACGACAGGGCCTGAACACTGAAGCTTTCTTT,TRBJ1-1,TRBV10-3,TRBD1,-
CASSLDPPGELFF,TGTGCCAGCAGCCTAGATCCTCCCGGGGAGCTGTTTTTT,TRBJ2-2,TRBV11-3,-,-
CASSLLTGRSYYEQYF,TGTGCCAGCAGCTTACTGACAGGGCGTTCATACTACGAGCAGTACTTC,TRBJ2-7,TRBV11-2,TRBD1,-
CASGLVLSEQFF,TGTGCTAGTGGTTTGGTACTTAGTGAGCAGTTCTTC,TRBJ2-1,TRBV12-5,-,-
CASSQGRGGVQETQYF,TGCGCCAGCAGTCAGGGTAGGGGAGGGGTCCAAGAGACCCAGTACTTC,TRBJ2-5,TRBV4-1,TRBD2,-
CATSDLDRETSGIFVQIYEQYF,TGTGCCACCAGTGATTTGGACAGGGAGACTAGCGGGATCTTCGTCCAAATCTACGAGCAGTACTTC,TRBJ2-7,TRBV24-1,TRBD2,-
CASSQDRGLRDEQYF,TGTGCCAGCAGTCAAGACAGGGGGCTGAGGGACGAGCAGTACTTC,TRBJ2-7,TRBV2,TRBD1,-
CASSPSDRVHGYTF,TGTGCCAGCAGTCCCTCGGACAGGGTCCATGGCTACACCTTC,TRBJ1-2,TRBV27,TRBD1,-
CASSLGQRAGGYTF,TGTGCCAGCAGCTTAGGGCAGAGGGCCGGTGGCTACACCTTC,TRBJ1-2,TRBV7-6,-,-
CATSRADTQYF,TGTGCCACCAGCAGAGCGGATACGCAGTATTTT,TRBJ2-3,TRBV15,-,-
CASSYSGSGSKNIQYF,TGTGCCAGCAGTTACTCGGGTAGCGGGAGTAAGAACATTCAGTACTTC,TRBJ2-4,TRBV6-5,TRBD2,few
CASSQDRGRLNRDNGYTF,TGCGCCAGCAGCCAGGACAGGGGACGCCTCAATCGGGATAATGGCTACACCTTC,TRBJ1-2,TRBV4-1,TRBD1,few
CASRQPDYNYGYTF,TGTGCCAGTAGACAACCCGACTACAACTATGGCTACACCTTC,TRBJ1-2,TRBV19,-,-
CASSRSGGARFSGNTIYF,TGTGCCAGCAGCCGATCGGGGGGGGCCCGGTTCTCTGGAAACACCATATATTTT,TRBJ1-3,TRBV7-6,-,-
CASSLGLAGGPLNNEQFF,TGCGCCAGCAGCTTGGGACTAGCGGGAGGGCCGCTGAACAATGAGCAGTTCTTC,TRBJ2-1,TRBV5-1,TRBD2,once
CASSPSGTLYGYTF,TGTGCCAGCAGCCCATCCGGGACACTTTATGGCTACACCTTC,TRBJ1-2,TRBV9,-,few
CASSLATGGARETQYF,TGTGCCAGCAGCTTAGCAACAGGGGGCGCTAGGGAGACCCAGTACTTC,TRBJ2-5,TRBV7-6,TRBD1,-
CASSERTNPLGGNQPQHF,TGTGCCAGCAGTGAACGGACGAACCCCTTAGGGGGCAATCAGCCCCAGCATTTT,TRBJ1-5,TRBV2,-,few
CASSPEEGRDNQPQHF,TGTGCCAGCAGCCCGGAGGAGGGTAGGGACAATCAGCCCCAGCATTTT,TRBJ1-5,TRBV21-1,-,-